This TCR beta chain was captured in a study of blood T cells in healthy people across ages. Study-wide results and limits: The unknown donor CMV status may have confounded expanded clonotype changes.

This clonotype appeared a few times. Its antigen remains unknown. Trimming removed 0 bases from V and 3 bases from J, with 10 bases in between. Germline V gives CDR1 SGHTA, CDR2 FQGTGA. The CDR3 contains 15 residues. Combining a sample-barcoded 5' primer with a J-beta primer mix, a second PCR ran for roughly 7 to 11 cycles. TCRdb reprocessed the 5' RACE reads with MiXCR, giving one entry per CDR3 protein. The sample yields approximately 1,000,000 distinct CDR3 sequences, around two fifths seen once. Source material: blood. The gene calls are TRBV7-3 and TRBJ2-3; the D gene is possibly TRBD2 (5 bases). This receptor was obtained from a man in his late teens or twenties in good health. CDR3 in amino acids: CASSLTAAVTDTQYF. CDR3 nucleotide sequence: TGTGCCAGCAGCTTAACGGCAGCGGTTACAGATACGCAGTATTTT.